Included here is one T cell receptor (beta chain) sequence, with context. The same CDR3 can be traced to other DNA sequences in this sample. The CDR3 is 13 amino acids. Trimming took off 5 bases at V and 2 bases at J, with 9 bases between the two ends. From germline, CDR1 is MDHEN and CDR2 SYDVKM. This entry belongs to a study of shared clonotypes between healthy human individuals. Assay: immunoSEQ multiplex PCR; the TCRdb copy retains only in-frame clones and omits some. The sample shows around 1,100,000 clones, 60% to 80% of them seen only once. Material: memory CD4+ T cells from PBMCs. The subset here: CD45RA-negative fraction. V gene TRBV28 combines with J gene TRBJ2-5; the D gene is possibly TRBD2 (5 bases). This sequence originates from a man between 18 and 35 years old in good health. Some clones in this sample may be carry-over from other donors' samples. The CDR3 nucleotides are TGTGCCAGCAGTCCCTCGGGGCAAGAGACCCAGTACTTC. Translation: CASSPSGQETQYF. Complete variable domain (other parts from reference TRBV28 and TRBJ2-5): DVKVTQSSRYLVKRTGEKVFLECVQDMDHENMFWYRQDPGLGLRLIYFSYDVKMKEKGDIPEGYSVSREKKERFSLILESASTNQTSMYLCASSPSGQETQYFGPGTRLLVL.